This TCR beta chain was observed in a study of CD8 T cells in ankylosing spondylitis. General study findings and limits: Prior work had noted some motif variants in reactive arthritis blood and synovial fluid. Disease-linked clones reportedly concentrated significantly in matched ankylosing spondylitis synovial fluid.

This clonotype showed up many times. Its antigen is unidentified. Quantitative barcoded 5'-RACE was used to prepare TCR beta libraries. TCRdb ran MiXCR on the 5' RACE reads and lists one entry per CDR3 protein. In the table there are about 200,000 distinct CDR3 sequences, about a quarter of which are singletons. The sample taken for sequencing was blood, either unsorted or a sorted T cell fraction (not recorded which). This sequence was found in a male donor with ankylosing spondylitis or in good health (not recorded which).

CDR3 DNA sequence: TGCAGCGTTGAAGGGGTTGGGGAGTCCTACAATGAGCAGTTCTTC. Encoded protein: CSVEGVGESYNEQFF. The chain employs TRBV29-1 and TRBJ2-1; possible D gene TRBD2, 5 bases. Trimming pared 1 base from V and 1 base from J, leaving 11 bases between. CDR1 and CDR2 (germline): SQVTM, ANQGSEA. CDR3 length: 15 residues.